A single sample is the source of the 20 T cell receptor beta chains below, sequenced in a study of cytomegalovirus exposure and HLA in healthy donors. 13 Jbeta primers and 60 Vbeta primers were used for the PCR. The protocol was immunoSEQ multiplex PCR, while the TCRdb copy is restricted to in-frame clones and leaves out a portion. The repertoire holds about 100,000 clones, with more than 75% as singletons. Sequenced: PBMCs. These receptors were obtained from a woman aged 55-69 years in good health and CMV-seronegative.

This chain joins TRBV7-2 and TRBJ2-7; 9 nucleotides match TRBD1. CDR3 length equals 15 residues. Germline values: CDR1 SGHTA, CDR2 FQGNSA. The trim removed 1 base at V and 1 base at J, leaving 2 bases unmatched. The CDR3 DNA follows: TGTGCCAGCAGCTTAGGGGACAGGGCATCCTACGAGCAGTACTTC. Encoded protein: CASSLGDRASYEQYF.

The V gene is TRBV5-1, the J gene TRBJ1-3, with TRBD1 matching 8 bases. The CDR3 length is 17 residues. In germline, CDR1 is SGHRS, CDR2 YFSETQ. V lost 2 bases and J lost 0; bases outside the gene matches: 7. The CDR3: CASSFGQGPLSGNTIYF. CDR3 in DNA: TGCGCCAGCAGCTTCGGACAGGGACCACTCTCTGGAAACACCATATATTTT.

This clone was seen a few times. The chain has TRBV6-5 and TRBJ2-1, with TRBD1 matching over 11 bases. V trimming: 5 bases; J trimming: 9 bases; junction bases outside the gene matches: 6. The length of the CDR3 is 14 residues. CDR1 and CDR2 (germline): MNHEY, SVGAGI. The CDR3 here is CASSRDRGIGEQFF. CDR3 DNA: TGTGCCAGCAGTCGGGACAGGGGGATTGGTGAGCAGTTCTTC.

CDR3 in DNA: TGTGCCAGCACCCGACTCGGGACAGGGGCCTACAATGAGCAGTTCTTC. Protein product: CASTRLGTGAYNEQFF. The V call is TRBV28, the J call TRBJ2-1, with 10 bases lining up with TRBD1. This CDR3 is built from 16 residues. The junction had 8 bases not matched to a gene; V was cut back by 7 bases and J by 2 bases. Germline V gives CDR1 MDHEN, CDR2 SYDVKM.

This rearrangement joins TRBV14 to TRBJ2-7, with 9 bases matching TRBD1. Germline lookup yields CDR1 SGHDN and CDR2 FVKESK. This CDR3 comprises 15 residues. J was trimmed by 6 bases and V by 4 bases; bases with no gene match: 10. The CDR3 nucleotides are TGTGCCAGCAGCCCGGGACAGGGCCCTTTGTCCGAGCAGTACTTC. Translating it yields CASSPGQGPLSEQYF.

The chain couples TRBV6-1 to TRBJ2-5; 7 nucleotides agree with TRBD1. V dropped 2 bases and J dropped 9; count of bases not matched to a gene: 9. Germline-derived CDR1 and CDR2 are MNHNS and SASEGT. The CDR3 covers 14 residues. The DNA for the CDR3 is TGTGCCAGCAGTGAAACAGGGGCTCCAGGGGCCCAGTACTTC. It is translated as CASSETGAPGAQYF.

The chain recombines TRBV6-1 with TRBJ2-2, with 7 bases that match TRBD1. Germline lookup yields CDR1 MNHNS and CDR2 SASEGT. The length of the CDR3 is 15 residues. V lost 7 bases, J lost 0 bases, and 5 bases stayed unmatched. In DNA form, the CDR3 reads TGTGCCAGCACCTCCGGGACAGCGAACACCGGGGAGCTGTTTTTT. This encodes CASTSGTANTGELFF.

The chain links TRBV28 to TRBJ1-2; 8 positions match TRBD1. The CDR3 contains 14 residues. J gave up 2 bases and V 5 bases, and 4 bases lay outside the gene matches. Germline V CDR1 and CDR2: MDHEN, SYDVKM. The CDR3: CASSKGQGNYGYTF. The CDR3 nucleotides read TGTGCCAGCAGTAAAGGACAGGGCAACTATGGCTACACCTTC.

The V gene is TRBV25-1, the J gene TRBJ1-2, with D possibly TRBD1 on 5 matching bases. Trimming cost V 6 bases and J 5 bases, with 10 bases left between them. Germline V lookup: CDR1 MGHDK, CDR2 SYGVNS. CDR3 length: 12 residues. The CDR3 coding sequence is TGTGCCAGCAGCGCCGCAGGGTATGGCTACACCTTC. This sequence encodes CASSAAGYGYTF.

The rearrangement joins TRBV11-2 to TRBJ2-7; unclear D gene. The CDR3 loop spans 13 amino acids. V was clipped by 1 base and J by 3 bases, with 7 bases between them. Germline V CDR1 and CDR2: SGHAT, FQNNGV. Here the CDR3 reads CASSLVRGYEQYF. In nucleotides, the CDR3 is TGTGCCAGCAGCTTAGTTAGAGGCTACGAGCAGTACTTC. The full variable domain, its missing parts supplied by reference TRBV11-2 and TRBJ2-7, is EAGVAQSPRYKIIEKRQSVAFWCNPISGHATLYWYQQILGQGPKLLIQFQNNGVVDDSQLPKDRFSAERLKGVDSTLKIQPAKLEDSAVYLCASSLVRGYEQYFGPGTRLTVT.

This clone was seen only once. V is TRBV7-9 and J is TRBJ2-3, with TRBD2 as a possible D gene (6 bases). This CDR3 has 15 amino acids. The V and J ends lost 5 bases and 2 bases respectively, with 14 bases between them. Germline V lookup: CDR1 SEHNR, CDR2 FQNEAQ (reference sequence). The CDR3 DNA sequence: TGTGCCAGCAGCCCGACTAGGACCACCACAGATACGCAGTATTTT. Protein sequence: CASSPTRTTTDTQYF. Based on the CDR3 plus reference TRBV7-9 and TRBJ2-3, the full variable domain is DTGVSQNPRHKITKRGQNVTFRCDPISEHNRLYWYRQTLGQGPEFLTYFQNEAQLEKSRLLSDRFSAERPKGSFSTLEIQRTEQGDSAMYLCASSPTRTTTDTQYFGPGTRLTVL.

This chain joins TRBV28 and TRBJ1-1; 9 bases are shared with TRBD1. The CDR3 is 13 amino acids. The germline V gene has CDR1 MDHEN and CDR2 SYDVKM. The V and J ends lost 3 bases and 10 bases, in that order; junction bases with no gene match: 6. The CDR3 region is CASSLGDRVRAFF. The CDR3 DNA reads TGTGCCAGCAGTTTGGGGGACAGGGTGCGAGCTTTCTTT.

The gene calls are TRBV19 and TRBJ2-7, with a tentative D call TRBD1 (6 bases). Trimming stripped 4 bases from V and 1 base from J, with 11 bases between. This CDR3 comprises 14 residues. Germline CDR1 LNHDA, CDR2 SQIVND (reference sequence). In DNA form, the CDR3 reads TGTGCCAGTAGTACCACACAGGGTTCCTACGAGCAGTACTTC. Amino acids: CASSTTQGSYEQYF.

This chain links TRBV7-9 with TRBJ1-5; D may be TRBD1 (6 bases). CDR3 length: 14 residues. Between the trimmed V and J ends, which lost 2 bases and 2 bases, there was a span of 7 bases. Germline V gene lookup returns CDR1 SEHNR and CDR2 FQNEAQ (reference sequence). CDR3 region: CASSLRQGNQPQHF. Written as DNA, the CDR3 is TGTGCCAGCAGCTTACGACAGGGCAATCAGCCCCAGCATTTT. Complete variable domain (other parts from reference TRBV7-9 and TRBJ1-5): DTGVSQNPRHKITKRGQNVTFRCDPISEHNRLYWYRQTLGQGPEFLTYFQNEAQLEKSRLLSDRFSAERPKGSFSTLEIQRTEQGDSAMYLCASSLRQGNQPQHFGDGTRLSIL.

The chain recombines TRBV9 with TRBJ1-1; 7 bases are shared with TRBD1. CDR1 SGDLS and CDR2 YYNGEE come from the germline V gene. The V and J ends lost 3 bases and 1 base, in that order; junction bases with no gene match: 3. The CDR3 length is 14 residues. The DNA of the CDR3 is TGTGCCAGCAGCGCCGGGACAGCGAACACTGAAGCTTTCTTT. It codes for CASSAGTANTEAFF.

The rearrangement joins TRBV6-1 to TRBJ2-5, with D tentatively TRBD2 (5 bases). V was pared by 3 bases and J by 5 bases, with 13 bases between. This CDR3 has 14 amino acids. Germline loops: CDR1 MNHNS, CDR2 SASEGT. CDR3 protein: CASSEVRAVETQYF. CDR3 coding DNA: TGTGCCAGCAGTGAGGTGCGGGCGGTCGAGACCCAGTACTTC.

This sequence joins TRBV4-1 and TRBJ1-5; 9 nucleotides agree with TRBD1. Looked up from germline, CDR1 is MGHRA and CDR2 is YSYEKL. This CDR3 spans 14 amino acids. V trimming: 4 bases; J trimming: 5 bases; junction bases outside the gene matches: 3. In DNA, the CDR3 is TGCGCCAGCAGCCCAACAGGGGGCCATCAGCCCCAGCATTTT. This sequence encodes CASSPTGGHQPQHF.

The V gene is TRBV6-1, the J gene TRBJ2-4; 7 bases align to TRBD1. The V gene end was trimmed by 2 bases and the J gene end by 3 bases; junction bases not matched to a gene: 7. Germline V gives CDR1 MNHNS, CDR2 SASEGT. The CDR3 contains 16 residues. CDR3 residues: CASSEPQGVGKNIQYF. The CDR3 DNA sequence: TGTGCCAGCAGTGAACCTCAGGGGGTCGGCAAAAACATTCAGTACTTC.

This sequence joins TRBV11-2 and TRBJ2-1; TRBD2 matches 8 bases. Per the germline V gene, CDR1 is SGHAT and CDR2 is FQNNGV. This CDR3 comprises 17 residues. The junction had 13 bases not matched to a gene; V was cut back by 4 bases and J by 5 bases. CDR3 bases: TGTGCCAGCAGCTCTGGGGTAGCGGGGTGGGGCAACAATGAGCAGTTCTTC. It is translated as CASSSGVAGWGNNEQFF.

The chain links TRBV5-1 to TRBJ2-1, with TRBD2 identical over 8 bases. Germline V CDR1 and CDR2: SGHRS, YFSETQ. The CDR3 is made up of 14 amino acids. Unmatched junction bases numbered 6, after V lost 2 bases and J lost 8 bases. CDR3 region: CASSLTGGPYEQFF. DNA of the CDR3: TGCGCCAGCAGCTTAACGGGAGGGCCCTATGAGCAGTTCTTC.